This T cell receptor beta chain was recorded in a study of identical twins. This clonotype was counted only a few times. CDR3 length: 15 residues. CDR1 LNHDA and CDR2 SQIVND come from the germline V gene (reference sequence). V was pared by 5 bases and J by 5 bases, with 10 bases of the junction left unmatched. TCRdb reprocessed the 5' RACE reads with MiXCR, giving one entry per CDR3 protein. The data hold 690,000 or so distinct CDR3 sequences, with 8.6% observed a single time. The same data also contributed to another study, on yellow fever vaccine responses in identical twins.

The clonotype was recovered from a woman between 18 and 29 years old in good health. The genes are TRBV19 and TRBJ2-7, with TRBD1 identical over 9 bases. The sequenced material came from PBMCs. The CDR3 loop reads CASSGRDRDSNEQYF. DNA of the CDR3: TGTGCCAGTAGTGGCCGGGACAGGGATTCTAACGAGCAGTACTTC.